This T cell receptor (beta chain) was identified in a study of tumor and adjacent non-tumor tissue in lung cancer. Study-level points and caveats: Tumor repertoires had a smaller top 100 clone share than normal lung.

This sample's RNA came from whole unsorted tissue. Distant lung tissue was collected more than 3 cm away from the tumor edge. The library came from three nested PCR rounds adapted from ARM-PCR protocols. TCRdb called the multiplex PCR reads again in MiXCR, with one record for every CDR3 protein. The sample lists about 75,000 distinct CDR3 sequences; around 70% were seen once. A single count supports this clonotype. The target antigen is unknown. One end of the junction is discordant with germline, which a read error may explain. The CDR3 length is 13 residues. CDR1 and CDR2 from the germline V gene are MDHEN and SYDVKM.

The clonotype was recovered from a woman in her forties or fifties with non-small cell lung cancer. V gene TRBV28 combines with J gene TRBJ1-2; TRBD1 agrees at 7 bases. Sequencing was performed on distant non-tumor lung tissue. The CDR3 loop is CPSTSGRGAGYTF. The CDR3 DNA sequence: TGTCCCAGCACCTCGGGCAGGGGGGCTGGCTACACCTTC.